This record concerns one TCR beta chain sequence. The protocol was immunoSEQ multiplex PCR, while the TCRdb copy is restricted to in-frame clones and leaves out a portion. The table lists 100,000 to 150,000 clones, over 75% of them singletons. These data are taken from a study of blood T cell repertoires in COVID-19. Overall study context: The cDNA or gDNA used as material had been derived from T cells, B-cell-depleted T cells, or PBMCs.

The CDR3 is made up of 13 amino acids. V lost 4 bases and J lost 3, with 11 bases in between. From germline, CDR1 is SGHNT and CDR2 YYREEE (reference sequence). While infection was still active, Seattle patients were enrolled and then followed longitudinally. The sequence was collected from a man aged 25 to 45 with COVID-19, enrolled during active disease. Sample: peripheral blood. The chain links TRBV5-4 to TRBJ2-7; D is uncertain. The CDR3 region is CASSPSWSYEQYF. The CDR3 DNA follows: TGTGCCAGCAGCCCGTCGTGGAGCTACGAGCAGTACTTC.